This T cell receptor beta chain was recovered during a study of shared clonotypes between healthy human individuals. Study-wide context: Plates per donor: three CD4 naive, three CD4 memory, two CD8 naive, one CD8 memory.

Germline values: CDR1 ENHRY, CDR2 SYGVKD. There are 16 residues in the CDR3. With 0 bases clipped from V and 12 bases from J, the junction kept 14 bases outside the gene matches. Naivety among CD8 cells was defined by CD45RO negativity and positive CCR7 selection, thereby excluding terminally differentiated effector memory CD45RA+ cells. All the donors were Caucasian adults who lived in Nashville, Tennessee. Study-wide findings and caveats: In the sorted subsets, rarefaction showed sequencing was incomplete despite large depth.

TCRdb keeps only in-frame clones here, not all; method: immunoSEQ multiplex PCR. The sample has a few million clones, 80% to 95% seen once. A note on this clone: Its specificity is unknown.

The TCR sequence derives from a young man in good health. Some clones in this sample may be carry-over from other donors' samples. The V and J genes are TRBV10-3 and TRBJ2-1, with 7 bases lining up with TRBD2. The sample taken for sequencing was naive CD8+ T cells from PBMCs. CDR3 in DNA: TGTGCCATCAGTGAGTCGATGTTTTCGCGGGAGTTGGCGCAGTTCTTC. Encoded protein: CAISESMFSRELAQFF.